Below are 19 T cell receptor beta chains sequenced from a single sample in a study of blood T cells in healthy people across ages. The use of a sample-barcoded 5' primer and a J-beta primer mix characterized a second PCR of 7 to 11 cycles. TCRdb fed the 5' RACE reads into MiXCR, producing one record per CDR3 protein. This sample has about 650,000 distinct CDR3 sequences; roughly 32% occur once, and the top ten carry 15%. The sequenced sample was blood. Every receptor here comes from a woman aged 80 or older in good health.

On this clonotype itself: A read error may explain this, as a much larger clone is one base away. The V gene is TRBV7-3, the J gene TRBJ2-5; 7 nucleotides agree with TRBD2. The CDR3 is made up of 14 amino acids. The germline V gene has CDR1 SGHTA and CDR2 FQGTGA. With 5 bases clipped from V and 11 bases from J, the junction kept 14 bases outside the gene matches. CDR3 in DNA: TGTGCCAGCAGCACCTCGGGGAGGGGAGTTCAGCAGTACTTC. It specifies CASSTSGRGVQQYF.

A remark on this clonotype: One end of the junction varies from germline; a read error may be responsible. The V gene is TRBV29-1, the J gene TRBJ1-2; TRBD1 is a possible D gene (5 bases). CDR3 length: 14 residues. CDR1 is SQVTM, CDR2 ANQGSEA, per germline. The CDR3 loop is CSVEGQGLIHGCTF. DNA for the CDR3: TGCAGCGTTGAGGGGCAGGGTTTGATTCATGGCTGCACCTTC.

CDR3 sequence: CASSYDGRRQGLNEQYF. In DNA, the CDR3 is TGTGCCAGCAGTTACGATGGGCGGCGACAGGGTTTGAATGAGCAGTACTTC. This chain uses TRBV6-2 or TRBV6-3 with TRBJ2-7; 7 bases fit TRBD1. The J segment lost 7 bases and the V segment lost 2 bases, leaving 17 bases of the junction unmatched. The CDR3 loop spans 17 amino acids. Germline CDR1 is MNHEY and CDR2 is SVGEGT.

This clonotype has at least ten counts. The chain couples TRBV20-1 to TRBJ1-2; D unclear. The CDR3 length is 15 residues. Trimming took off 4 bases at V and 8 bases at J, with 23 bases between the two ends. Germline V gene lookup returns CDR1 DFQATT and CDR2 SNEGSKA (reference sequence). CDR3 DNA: TGCAGTGCTACGATGCAGTACCCCTCCTTATCCGGCTACACCTTC. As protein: CSATMQYPSLSGYTF.

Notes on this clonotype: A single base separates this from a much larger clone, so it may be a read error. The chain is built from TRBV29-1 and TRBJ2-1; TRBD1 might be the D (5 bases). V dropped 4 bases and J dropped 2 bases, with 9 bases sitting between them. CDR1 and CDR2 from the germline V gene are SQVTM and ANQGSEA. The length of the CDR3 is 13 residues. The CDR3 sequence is CSVGQFPYNEQFF. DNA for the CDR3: TGCAGCGTTGGACAGTTTCCCTACAATGAGCAGTTCTTC.

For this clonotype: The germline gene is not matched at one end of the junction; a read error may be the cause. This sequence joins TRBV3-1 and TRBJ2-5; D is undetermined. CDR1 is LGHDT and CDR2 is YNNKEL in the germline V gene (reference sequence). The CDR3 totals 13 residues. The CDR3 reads CASNQRSQETQYF. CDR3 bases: TGTGCCAGCAACCAAAGGTCTCAAGAGACCCAGTACTTC.

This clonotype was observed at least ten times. This CDR3 is CAISRDRDYEQYF. CDR3 bases: TGTGCCATCTCAAGGGACAGGGACTACGAGCAGTACTTC. The V call is TRBV10-3, the J call TRBJ2-7, with 9 positions matching TRBD1. The CDR3 is 13 residues long. The V gene end was trimmed by 8 bases and the J gene end by 3 bases; junction bases not matched to a gene: 5. The germline gives CDR1 ENHRY, CDR2 SYGVKD.

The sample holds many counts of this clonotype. DNA for the CDR3: TGTGCCAGCTCCCTCGAGCGGGGGGATTTTTACAATGAGCAGTTCTTC. Translating it yields CASSLERGDFYNEQFF. The chain combines TRBV6-1 with TRBJ2-1; 9 bases line up with TRBD2. The CDR3 consists of 16 residues. The V gene end was trimmed by 8 bases and the J gene end by 4 bases; junction bases not matched to a gene: 12. Germline V CDR1 and CDR2: MNHNS, SASEGT.

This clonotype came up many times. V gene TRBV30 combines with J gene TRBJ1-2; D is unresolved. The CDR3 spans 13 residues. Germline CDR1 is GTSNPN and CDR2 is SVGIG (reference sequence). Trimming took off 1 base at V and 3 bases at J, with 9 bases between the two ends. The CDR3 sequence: CAWSGTEYYGYTF. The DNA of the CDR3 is TGTGCCTGGAGTGGGACGGAATACTATGGCTACACCTTC.

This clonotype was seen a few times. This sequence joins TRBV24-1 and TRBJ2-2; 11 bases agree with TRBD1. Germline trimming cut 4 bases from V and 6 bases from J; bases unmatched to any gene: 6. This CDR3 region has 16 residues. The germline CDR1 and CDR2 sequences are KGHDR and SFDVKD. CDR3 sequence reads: CATSDRPGQGAGELFF. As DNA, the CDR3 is TGTGCCACCAGTGACCGACCGGGACAGGGGGCCGGGGAGCTGTTTTTT.

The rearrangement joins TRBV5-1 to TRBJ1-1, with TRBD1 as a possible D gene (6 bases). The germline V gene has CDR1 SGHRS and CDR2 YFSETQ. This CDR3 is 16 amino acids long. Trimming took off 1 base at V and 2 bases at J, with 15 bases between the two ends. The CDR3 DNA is TGCGCCAGCAGCTTGACAACAGGGTCATATAACACTGAAGCTTTCTTT. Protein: CASSLTTGSYNTEAFF. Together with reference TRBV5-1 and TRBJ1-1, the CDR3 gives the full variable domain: KAGVTQTPRYLIKTRGQQVTLSCSPISGHRSVSWYQQTPGQGLQFLFEYFSETQRNKGNFPGRFSGRQFSNSRSEMNVSTLELGDSALYLCASSLTTGSYNTEAFFGQGTRLTVV.

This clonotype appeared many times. The CDR3 spells CASSLQISYEQYF. The CDR3, as DNA: TGCGCCAGCAGCTTACAGATTTCCTACGAGCAGTACTTC. V and J are TRBV5-1 and TRBJ2-7, with unresolved D. The V end lost 2 bases, the J end lost 1 base, and 7 bases lay between the germline ends. Germline V gene lookup returns CDR1 SGHRS and CDR2 YFSETQ. This CDR3 comprises 13 residues.

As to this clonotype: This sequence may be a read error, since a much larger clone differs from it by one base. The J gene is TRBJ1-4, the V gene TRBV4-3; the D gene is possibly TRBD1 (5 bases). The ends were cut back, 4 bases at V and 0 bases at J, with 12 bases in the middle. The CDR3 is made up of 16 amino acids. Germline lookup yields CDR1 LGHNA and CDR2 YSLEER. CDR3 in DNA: TGCGCCAGCAGCCCTACAGGTGGGACAACTAATGAAAAACTGTTTTTT. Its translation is CASSPTGGTTNEKLFF.

Here the CDR3 reads CASSQQGEGYEQYF. The CDR3 nucleotides are TGTGCCAGCAGCCAACAGGGAGAAGGATACGAGCAGTACTTC. The chain has TRBV16 and TRBJ2-7; D may match TRBD1 or TRBD2 (5 bases each). The CDR3 is made up of 14 amino acids. V lost 2 bases, J lost 4 bases, and 12 bases lay in between. CDR1 is KGHSY, CDR2 FQNENV, per germline.

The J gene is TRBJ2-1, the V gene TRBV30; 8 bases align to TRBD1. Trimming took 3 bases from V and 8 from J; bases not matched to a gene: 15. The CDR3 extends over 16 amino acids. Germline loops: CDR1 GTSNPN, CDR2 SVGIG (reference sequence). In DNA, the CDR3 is TGTGCCTGGAGCCTTTCCCCGGCACAGGGGGGCCATGAGCAGTTCTTC. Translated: CAWSLSPAQGGHEQFF.

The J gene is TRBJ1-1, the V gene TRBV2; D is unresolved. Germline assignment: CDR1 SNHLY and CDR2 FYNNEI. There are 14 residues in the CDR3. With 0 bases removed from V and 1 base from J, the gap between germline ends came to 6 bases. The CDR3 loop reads CASSEAFSNTEAFF. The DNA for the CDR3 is TGTGCCAGCAGTGAAGCGTTCTCGAACACTGAAGCTTTCTTT.

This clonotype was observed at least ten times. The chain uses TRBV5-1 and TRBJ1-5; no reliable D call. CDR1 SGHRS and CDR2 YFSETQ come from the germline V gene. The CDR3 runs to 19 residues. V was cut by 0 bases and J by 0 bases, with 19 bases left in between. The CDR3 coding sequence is TGCGCCAGCAGCTTGGTCGCCCAGTCTACGACCCCTAGCAATCAGCCCCAGCATTTT. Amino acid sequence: CASSLVAQSTTPSNQPQHF.

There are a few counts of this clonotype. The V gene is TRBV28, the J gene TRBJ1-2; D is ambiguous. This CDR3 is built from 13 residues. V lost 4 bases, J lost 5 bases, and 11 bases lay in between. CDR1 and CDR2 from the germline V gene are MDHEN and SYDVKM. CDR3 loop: CASSSVGEYGYTF. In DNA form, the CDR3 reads TGTGCCAGCAGTTCCGTCGGGGAATATGGCTACACCTTC.

The CDR3 protein is CASSSDRKTRTDTQYF. Written as DNA, the CDR3 is TGTGCCAGCAGTTCTGACAGGAAAACGAGAACAGATACGCAGTATTTT. The chain has TRBV12-3 or TRBV12-4 and TRBJ2-3, with D possibly TRBD1 on 6 matching bases. The CDR3 is 16 amino acids. The V end was cut by 4 bases, the J end by 3 bases, with 17 bases between.